This T cell receptor beta chain was sequenced during a study of blood T cell repertoires in COVID-19. Study overall: In each case, the material was cDNA or gDNA derived from T cells, B-cell-depleted T cells, or PBMCs.

Per the authors' pipeline: Using reference gene primer amplification, nucleated cell counts were estimated. Profiling relied on immunoSEQ multiplex PCR, and the TCRdb table lists in-frame clones only, not all of them. That table supplies the V and J calls and clone size; D and trimming were determined from the DNA. The profile shows approximately 300,000 clones, nearly 90% of them singletons. Which cohort a participant joined came from the clinical history participants gave. Recovery among Cohort 3 donors was established by two negative PCRs, clearance, or symptom resolution. CDR3 length: 11 residues. The germline CDR1 and CDR2 sequences are GTSNPN and SVGIG (reference sequence).

This receptor was taken from a woman aged 25 to 39 who had recovered from COVID-19. Sequences were obtained from PBMCs or T cells enriched from blood (not recorded which). V is TRBV30 and J is TRBJ1-1, with D unclear. The CDR3 DNA is TGTTCTACGGTTGGGAACACTGAAGCTTTCTTT. Protein: CSTVGNTEAFF.